A single sample is the source of the 5 T cell receptor beta chains below, sequenced in a study of blood T cells in healthy people across ages. Primers used in a second PCR of about 6 to 11 cycles were a sample-barcoded 5' primer and a J-beta primer mix. TCRdb ran MiXCR on the 5' RACE reads and lists one entry per CDR3 protein. This table holds about 1.4 million distinct CDR3 sequences, approximately 63% found once. Material: blood. The receptors here all came from a young man in good health.

The chain carries TRBV29-1 and TRBJ2-3; no definite D call. The CDR3 spans 15 residues. Germline CDR1 and CDR2: SQVTM and ANQGSEA. CDR3 loop: CSAVKTGFYTDTQYF. CDR3 sequence (DNA): TGCAGTGCTGTAAAGACTGGGTTCTACACAGATACGCAGTATTTT.

The J gene is TRBJ2-5, the V gene TRBV13; 10 bases match TRBD2. V lost 2 bases to trimming and J lost 3 bases; unmatched junction nucleotides: 6. Germline V CDR1 and CDR2: PRHDT, FYEKMQ (reference sequence). This CDR3 comprises 16 residues. Here the CDR3 DNA reads TGTGCCAGCAGCTTAAGACTAGCGGGTGAGGAAGAGACCCAGTACTTC. This encodes CASSLRLAGEEETQYF. Variable domain in full (rest from reference TRBV13 and TRBJ2-5): AAGVIQSPRHLIKEKRETATLKCYPIPRHDTVYWYQQGPGQDPQFLISFYEKMQSDKGSIPDRFSAQQFSDYHSELNMSSLELGDSALYFCASSLRLAGEEETQYFGPGTRLLVL.

The V gene is TRBV2, the J gene TRBJ1-4; 11 bases align to TRBD1. The germline gives CDR1 SNHLY, CDR2 FYNNEI. The ends lost 8 bases at V and 6 bases at J; junction bases unmatched: 5. The CDR3 length is 14 residues. In DNA form, the CDR3 reads TGTGCCAGCTGGCGGACAGGGGGCGATGAAAAACTGTTTTTT. Residues: CASWRTGGDEKLFF.

The rearrangement links TRBV10-3 to TRBJ1-2; D perhaps matches TRBD1 (6 bases). Trimming removed 5 bases from V and 6 bases from J, with 16 bases in between. Per germline, CDR1 ENHRY and CDR2 SYGVKD. This CDR3 is built from 14 residues. DNA of the CDR3: TGTGCCATCAGTAATCGGACAGAAGTGGATGGCTACACCTTC. It is translated as CAISNRTEVDGYTF.

The sample holds a few counts of this clonotype. This chain uses TRBV5-1 with TRBJ2-7, with 7 bases identical to TRBD1. The CDR3 runs to 15 residues. The germline CDR1 and CDR2 sequences are SGHRS and YFSETQ. With V trimmed by 4 bases and J by 0 bases, 7 bases remained unmatched. The CDR3 bases are TGCGCCAGCAGCCCGGGACAGCGGAGCTCCTACGAGCAGTACTTC. This sequence encodes CASSPGQRSSYEQYF.